This T cell receptor (beta chain) was sequenced in a study of T cells and copy number aberrations in small-cell lung cancer. General observations from the study: Tumors showed lower T-cell density, richness and clonality than adjacent lung, though density did not differ significantly.

CDR1 is GTSNPN, CDR2 SVGIG, per germline (reference sequence). The V segment lost 5 bases and the J segment 6 bases; nucleotides outside the gene matches: 10. This CDR3 region has 13 residues. As for this clone: Its specificity is not known.

Here immunoSEQ multiplex PCR was the method, and the copy in TCRdb shows in-frame clones only, minus some. The sample consists of approximately 6,600 clones, approximately 76% of them appearing once. Donors had limited-stage small-cell lung cancer, resected between about 2007 and 2020. No donor received preoperative chemotherapy or radiotherapy, or immunotherapy before or after surgery. The sequence was collected from a woman between 65 and 79 years old with small cell lung cancer. Some clones in this sample may be carry-over from other donors' samples. The chain combines TRBV30 with TRBJ2-7; 7 bases fit TRBD1. Sequencing input: normal tissue next to the tumor. The CDR3 sequence: CAWRNRGGSEQYF. The CDR3 DNA reads as TGTGCCTGGCGGAACAGGGGTGGAAGCGAGCAGTACTTC.